This T cell receptor (beta chain) was recorded in a study of blood T cell repertoires in COVID-19. Study-level information: COVID-19 samples from acute and convalescent phases originated in the United States, Italy and Spain. In each case, the material was cDNA or gDNA derived from T cells, B-cell-depleted T cells, or PBMCs.

In the original workflow: Estimated nucleated cell counts came from reference gene primer amplification. Data came from immunoSEQ multiplex PCR; TCRdb stores just in-frame clones and leaves some out. Clonal size and the V and J genes are those of that table, whereas D and trimming came from the DNA. In the table there are approximately 170,000 clones, around four fifths of which are singletons. The V gene's germline CDR1 is MGHRA and CDR2 YSYEKL. V was pared by 2 bases and J by 3 bases, with 17 bases between. The CDR3 loop spans 16 amino acids. Sequencing used peripheral blood. The TCR comes from a man aged 35 to 55 who had recovered from COVID-19. The chain employs TRBV4-1 and TRBJ2-7; D is perhaps TRBD1 (6 bases). CDR3 sequence: CASSQTHRQDIYEQYF. CDR3 nucleotides: TGCGCCAGCAGCCAAACCCACAGACAGGATATCTACGAGCAGTACTTC.